The 10 T cell receptor beta chains in this list originate from one sample, sequenced in a study of T cell clonality in common variable immunodeficiency. The method was immunoSEQ multiplex PCR; TCRdb's version includes in-frame clones alone and lacks a portion of them. The sample shows approximately 50,000 clones, none of them appearing just once. The sequenced sample was peripheral blood mononuclear cells. All receptors derive from a person between 18 and 69 years old in good health.

This clone was detected many times. The read terminates 3 residues before the CDR3 end, so the remaining end is supplied by the germline J gene. This chain uses TRBV7-9 with TRBJ1-2; 7 nucleotides match TRBD1. The CDR3 is 13 amino acids. The V gene's germline CDR1 is SEHNR and CDR2 FQNEAQ (reference sequence). V shed 4 bases and J 5 bases; nucleotides not matched to a gene: 4. CDR3 DNA, as far as it was read: TGTGCCAGCAGCTGGGGACAGTTTTATGGC. Protein: CASSWGQFYG. In full, the CDR3 is CASSWGQFYGYTF.

The table lists this clone with many counts. The CDR3 end falls 3 residues outside the read, so it is completed with the germline J gene. This chain joins TRBV5-4 and TRBJ2-7, with D unclear. V lost 2 bases to trimming and J lost 5 bases, with 11 bases between them. The germline V gene has CDR1 SGHNT and CDR2 YYREEE (reference sequence). This CDR3 contains 13 residues. The CDR3 is CASSLIGRNEQYF. The sequenced part of the CDR3 DNA is TGTGCCAGCAGCTTAATCGGCAGGAACGAG.

This clone has at least ten counts. The covered CDR3 bases are TGTGCCAGCAGCTTAGCTATGCAGGGTGGGGATGAG. Encoded protein: CASSLAMQGGDE. The CDR3 in its entirety is CASSLAMQGGDEQFF. The J gene is TRBJ2-1, the V gene TRBV7-9, with D maybe TRBD1 (5 bases). The read stops 3 residues short of the end of the CDR3; the missing end is completed from the germline J gene. Germline-derived CDR1 and CDR2 are SEHNR and FQNEAQ (reference sequence). CDR3 length equals 15 residues. V dropped 0 bases and J dropped 8 bases, with 14 bases sitting between them. The complete variable domain, with remaining parts taken from reference TRBV7-9 and TRBJ2-1, reads DTGVSQNPRHKITKRGQNVTFRCDPISEHNRLYWYRQTLGQGPEFLTYFQNEAQLEKSRLLSDRFSAERPKGSFSTLEIQRTEQGDSAMYLCASSLAMQGGDEQFFGPGTRLTVL.

This clone was seen many times. The read finishes 3 residues shy of the CDR3 end, and the germline J gene is used to complete it. V and J are TRBV7-6 and TRBJ2-5; D perhaps matches TRBD2 (6 bases). The ends were cut back, 3 bases at V and 5 bases at J, with 16 bases in the middle. CDR1 and CDR2 from the germline V gene are SGHVS and FNYEAQ. The CDR3 is 15 amino acids. This chain's CDR3 is CASSFGGLSGETQYF. The CDR3 DNA, read in part, is TGTGCCAGCAGCTTTGGGGGACTCTCCGGGGAGACC.

A remark on this clone: The read halts 3 residues ahead of the CDR3 end, with the missing end drawn from the germline J gene. The gene calls are TRBV19 and TRBJ1-1, with D unclear. Germline-derived CDR1 and CDR2 are LNHDA and SQIVND (reference sequence). V was shortened by 3 bases and J by 0 bases, with 8 bases between the two germline ends. This CDR3 has 14 amino acids. The CDR3 loop is CASSIRRMNTEAFF. The DNA read from the CDR3 is TGTGCCAGTAGTATCCGGCGGATGAACACTGAA.

Many counts were recorded for this clone. The part of the CDR3 DNA that was read is TGTGCCAGTTCGCTGGGGGGGCTCTACAATGAG. Encoded protein: CASSLGGLYNE. The complete CDR3 sequence is CASSLGGLYNEQFF. The chain recombines TRBV19 with TRBJ2-1, with D tentatively TRBD2 (7 bases). The read ends 3 residues shy of where the CDR3 ends; the end is completed using the germline J gene. The CDR3 sequence is 14 residues long. Germline V gives CDR1 LNHDA, CDR2 SQIVND (reference sequence). Between the trimmed V and J ends, which lost 8 bases and 3 bases, there was a span of 14 bases. The full variable domain, in which reference TRBV19 and TRBJ2-1 provide the parts outside the CDR3, is DGGITQSPKYLFRKEGQNVTLSCEQNLNHDAMYWYRQDPGQGLRLIYYSQIVNDFQKGDIAEGYSVSREKKESFPLTVTSAQKNPTAFYLCASSLGGLYNEQFFGPGTRLTVL.

This clone was recorded at least ten times. The read is 3 residues too short to cover the CDR3 end, so that end is filled in from the germline J gene. The rearrangement links TRBV2 to TRBJ1-2; no definite D call. CDR1 and CDR2 from the germline V gene are SNHLY and FYNNEI. The CDR3 covers 13 residues. V lost 5 bases to trimming and J lost 3 bases, with 10 bases between them. The part of the CDR3 DNA that was read is TGTGCCAGCAGTCGCCGACGGGACTATGGC. This encodes CASSRRRDYG. The entire CDR3 protein is CASSRRRDYGYTF.

In its sample, this clone was seen many times. The read is 3 residues too short to cover the CDR3 end, so that end is filled in from the germline J gene. V is TRBV5-1 and J is TRBJ2-5; TRBD2 might be the D (5 bases). Germline CDR1 reads SGHRS; CDR2 reads YFSETQ. Trimming stripped 3 bases from V and 4 bases from J, with 10 bases between. The CDR3 consists of 13 residues. The chain's CDR3 is CASSWTLGETQYF. The sequenced part of the CDR3 DNA is TGCGCCAGCAGCTGGACTTTGGGAGAGACC.

This clone was counted many times. From the germline J gene comes the end of the CDR3, since the read stops 3 residues before it. The chain employs TRBV2 and TRBJ1-2; D may be TRBD1 (6 bases). CDR1 SNHLY and CDR2 FYNNEI come from the germline V gene. This CDR3 spans 13 amino acids. V dropped 8 bases and J dropped 2 bases, with 12 bases sitting between them. CDR3 loop: CASLKGGNYGYTF. Incomplete CDR3 DNA: TGTGCCAGCTTAAAGGGGGGGAACTATGGC.

This clone came up many times. The read terminates 3 residues ahead of where the CDR3 ends, so the germline J gene completes it. The chain combines TRBV19 with TRBJ2-4; 11 positions agree with TRBD2. Trimming took 0 bases from V and 2 from J; bases not matched to a gene: 12. CDR1 and CDR2 (germline): LNHDA, SQIVND (reference sequence). The CDR3 loop spans 20 amino acids. The part of the CDR3 DNA that was read is TGTGCCAGTAGTATAGATGGGGTAGCGGGAGGGCCTGGGACCAAAAACATT. This sequence encodes CASSIDGVAGGPGTKNI. The whole CDR3 reads CASSIDGVAGGPGTKNIQYF.